The 27 T cell receptor beta chains below come from one sample, sequenced in a study of T cells in Graves' hyperthyroidism and ophthalmopathy. Amplification of TCR beta CDR3 regions used RNA as the template. The TCR CDR3 was amplified in a first-round RT-PCR using the HTBI primer set. Each CDR3 protein is one row after TCRdb ran MiXCR on the multiplex PCR reads. This table has about half a million distinct CDR3 sequences, around 22% appearing once. Material: blood. The receptor source for this set is a woman younger than 45 with Graves' ophthalmopathy.

The chain links TRBV6-2 or TRBV6-3 to TRBJ2-5; weak D call: TRBD2 (5 bases). CDR1 is MNHEY and CDR2 is SVGEGT in the germline V gene. Between the trimmed V and J ends, which lost 1 base and 4 bases, there was a span of 10 bases. The CDR3 spans 14 residues. CDR3 in DNA: TGTGCCAGCAGTTACTTCACTAGGCGAGAGACCCAGTACTTC. This gives the protein CASSYFTRRETQYF.

About this clonotype: A much larger clone differs from this one at a single base, so this may be a read error. The CDR3 ends on some other residue instead of the conserved phenylalanine or tryptophan, so this is likely a read error. V and J are TRBV6-2 or TRBV6-3 and TRBJ2-3, with unresolved D. V lost 4 bases, J lost 0 bases, and 5 bases lay in between. This CDR3 has 13 residues. CDR1 and CDR2 (germline): MNHEY, SVGEGT. The CDR3 here is CASSLDSTDTQYC. CDR3 in DNA: TGTGCCAGCAGTTTGGATAGCACAGATACGCAGTATTGT.

This clonotype was seen more than once but under ten times. The chain recombines TRBV27 with TRBJ1-2; weak D call: TRBD1 (6 bases). This CDR3 spans 14 amino acids. The germline V and J ends were trimmed by 5 bases and 4 bases, with 14 bases remaining between them. The germline gives CDR1 MNHEY, CDR2 SMNVEV (reference sequence). The chain's CDR3 is CASSPDRRLYGYTF. For the CDR3, the DNA is TGTGCCAGCAGTCCCGACAGGCGCCTCTATGGCTACACCTTC.

The V gene is TRBV11-1, the J gene TRBJ1-3; D is ambiguous. V shed 0 bases and J shed 0 bases, with 9 bases lying between them. Germline V gene lookup returns CDR1 SGHAT and CDR2 FQDESV (reference sequence). CDR3 length equals 16 residues. The CDR3 region has the DNA TGTGCCAGCAGCTTAGCCGACGGGAACTCTGGAAACACCATATATTTT. Its protein product is CASSLADGNSGNTIYF.

The chain is built from TRBV7-2 and TRBJ2-7, with D hard to call. CDR1 SGHTA and CDR2 FQGNSA come from the germline V gene. The CDR3 consists of 12 residues. Trimming shortened V by 5 bases and J by 4 bases, and 9 bases separated the two germline ends. Written as DNA, the CDR3 is TGTGCCAGCAGCCCGGACCCTTACGAGCAGTACTTC. This encodes CASSPDPYEQYF.

This clonotype has ten or more counts. The chain employs TRBV15 and TRBJ2-7; 7 nucleotides agree with TRBD2. The germline gives CDR1 LNHNV, CDR2 YYDKDF (reference sequence). With V trimmed by 0 bases and J by 1 base, 3 bases remained unmatched. The CDR3 consists of 15 residues. Here the CDR3 reads CATSREGEGSYEQYF. CDR3 nucleotide sequence: TGTGCCACCAGCAGAGAGGGGGAGGGATCCTACGAGCAGTACTTC.

This clonotype occurred many times. This rearrangement joins TRBV11-1 to TRBJ1-2; D gene ambiguous. CDR1 and CDR2 from the germline V gene are SGHAT and FQDESV (reference sequence). There are 14 residues in the CDR3. V was cut by 0 bases and J by 4 bases, with 9 bases left in between. The CDR3 coding sequence is TGTGCCAGCAGCTTAGCCCGCGGTATCTATGGCTACACCTTC. This encodes CASSLARGIYGYTF. The full variable domain, with the rest looked up from reference TRBV11-1 and TRBJ1-2, is EAEVAQSPRYKITEKSQAVAFWCDPISGHATLYWYRQILGQGPELLVQFQDESVVDDSQLPKDRFSAERLKGVDSTLKIQPAELGDSAMYLCASSLARGIYGYTFGSGTRLTVV.

This clonotype was seen many times. The junction and the germline gene differ at one end; a read error may be behind it. This chain uses TRBV6-1 with TRBJ1-1; weak D call: TRBD1 (5 bases). Germline CDR1 is MNHNS and CDR2 is SASEGT. This CDR3 comprises 13 residues. CDR3 nucleotide sequence: TGTGTCAGCCGGGGCAGCATGAACACTGAAGCTTTCTTT. It yields the protein CVSRGSMNTEAFF.

V and J are TRBV12-3 or TRBV12-4 and TRBJ2-7; TRBD1 is a possible D gene (6 bases). The CDR3 covers 13 residues. V was pared by 6 bases and J by 6 bases, with 15 bases between. The CDR3 nucleotides read TGTGCCAGCAGACAGGGTCGTTTGTCCGAGCAGTACTTC. This encodes CASRQGRLSEQYF.

This clonotype was seen more than once but under ten times. The V call is TRBV10-3, the J call TRBJ2-5, with D uncertain. The CDR3 length is 14 residues. V gave up 6 bases and J gave up 1 base, with 12 bases separating them. The germline V gene has CDR1 ENHRY and CDR2 SYGVKD. The CDR3 bases are TGTGCCATCAGACCTGCAGAGACCCAAGAGACCCAGTACTTC. It is translated as CAIRPAETQETQYF.

Comment on this clonotype: The final CDR3 position lacks the conserved phenylalanine or tryptophan, pointing to a likely read error. The chain uses TRBV6-1 and TRBJ2-7; D may correspond to TRBD1 or TRBD2 (5 bases each). V was clipped by 6 bases and J by 0 bases, with 15 bases between them. The germline CDR1 and CDR2 sequences are MNHNS and SASEGT. This CDR3 comprises 15 residues. The CDR3, as DNA: TGTGCCAGCAGCAACTTCCGGGACCACTCCTACGAGCAGTACCTC. Protein sequence: CASSNFRDHSYEQYL.

This clonotype was seen repeatedly, ten times or more. The genes are TRBV2 and TRBJ1-1; unclear D gene. Trimming removed 7 bases at V and 4 bases at J, with 13 bases between. Germline loops: CDR1 SNHLY, CDR2 FYNNEI. The CDR3 contains 13 residues. The CDR3 nucleotides are TGTGCCAGCACCATGATTACGGGCACTGAAGCTTTCTTT. Translating it yields CASTMITGTEAFF.

The V and J genes are TRBV30 and TRBJ2-5, with D unclear. CDR1 is GTSNPN, CDR2 SVGIG, per germline (reference sequence). V lost 5 bases, J lost 1 base, and 5 bases lay in between. This CDR3 has 11 amino acids. The CDR3 here is CAWASQETQYF. For the CDR3, the DNA is TGTGCCTGGGCTAGCCAAGAGACCCAGTACTTC.

This chain uses TRBV29-1 with TRBJ2-5; 10 bases align to TRBD2. The CDR3 loop spans 14 amino acids. CDR1 and CDR2 (germline): SQVTM, ANQGSEA. V shed 5 bases and J 1 base; nucleotides not matched to a gene: 4. CDR3 region: CSVLAGVFQETQYF. In DNA form, the CDR3 reads TGCAGCGTTCTAGCGGGGGTCTTCCAAGAGACCCAGTACTTC.

This clonotype was seen ten or more times. The chain combines TRBV29-1 with TRBJ1-1; D remains unclear. Germline-derived CDR1 and CDR2 are SQVTM and ANQGSEA. Trimming removed 6 bases from V and 0 bases from J, with 5 bases in between. This CDR3 has 11 amino acids. As DNA, the CDR3 is TGCAGCGTGGGGTTGAACACTGAAGCTTTCTTT. Protein product: CSVGLNTEAFF. Variable domain in full (rest from reference TRBV29-1 and TRBJ1-1): SAVISQKPSRDICQRGTSLTIQCQVDSQVTMMFWYRQQPGQSLTLIATANQGSEATYESGFVIDKFPISRPNLTFSTLTVSNMSPEDSSIYLCSVGLNTEAFFGQGTRLTVV.

This clonotype was seen at least ten times. This chain joins TRBV4-2 and TRBJ1-5; D not certain. The CDR3 is made up of 15 amino acids. CDR1 LGHNA and CDR2 YNFKEQ come from the germline V gene. V shed 0 bases and J shed 2 bases, with 8 bases lying between them. The CDR3 region is CASSQEGMGNQPQHF. In DNA form, the CDR3 reads TGTGCCAGCAGCCAAGAGGGGATGGGCAATCAGCCCCAGCATTTT.

The genes are TRBV19 and TRBJ1-1; D not certain. The CDR3 covers 14 residues. The germline V and J ends were trimmed by 2 bases and 3 bases, with 10 bases remaining between them. CDR1 LNHDA and CDR2 SQIVND come from the germline V gene (reference sequence). Here the CDR3 reads CASSIRAMDTEAFF. DNA for the CDR3: TGTGCCAGTAGTATACGGGCTATGGACACTGAAGCTTTCTTT.

The chain employs TRBV27 and TRBJ2-5; 12 nucleotides line up with TRBD1. The CDR3 is 20 amino acids. V shed 3 bases, J shed 3 bases, and the junction held 17 bases outside the gene matches. Germline CDR1 and CDR2: MNHEY and SMNVEV (reference sequence). CDR3 bases: TGTGCCAGCAGTTTGGGATTCCGGGACAGGGGGCGTCGCGGGAAAGAGACCCAGTACTTC. It codes for CASSLGFRDRGRRGKETQYF.

The chain couples TRBV28 to TRBJ2-6, with a weak D call TRBD1 (6 bases). The CDR3 loop spans 17 amino acids. V gave up 2 bases and J gave up 2 bases, with 13 bases separating them. The V gene's germline CDR1 is MDHEN and CDR2 SYDVKM. The CDR3 protein is CASSLSAGVTGANVLTF. The CDR3 DNA reads as TGTGCCAGCAGTTTAAGTGCAGGGGTTACTGGGGCCAACGTCCTGACTTTC.

The genes are TRBV6-2 or TRBV6-3 and TRBJ1-2, with unresolved D. The CDR3 covers 13 residues. Deletions cut 6 bases from V and 8 bases from J, with 16 bases between. From germline, CDR1 is MNHEY and CDR2 SVGEGT. CDR3 DNA: TGTGCCAGCAGGGAACACGGGAGGTACGGCTACACCTTC. This translates into CASREHGRYGYTF.

This clonotype has a count of ten or more. The chain links TRBV4-1 to TRBJ2-7, with TRBD2 matching over 8 bases. This CDR3 comprises 13 residues. Germline assignment: CDR1 MGHRA and CDR2 YSYEKL. Germline trimming cut 2 bases from V and 6 bases from J; bases unmatched to any gene: 3. CDR3 nucleotide sequence: TGCGCCAGCAGCCAACGGGGGGGGGCCGAGCAGTACTTC. Translation: CASSQRGGAEQYF.

V is TRBV10-3 and J is TRBJ1-2; 9 bases match TRBD1. Germline CDR1 and CDR2: ENHRY and SYGVKD. The V gene end was trimmed by 3 bases and the J gene end by 7 bases; junction bases not matched to a gene: 6. This CDR3 spans 14 amino acids. This CDR3 is CAISDQTGGSGYTF. CDR3 in DNA: TGTGCCATCAGTGACCAAACAGGGGGCTCTGGCTACACCTTC.

V is TRBV19 and J is TRBJ1-2; tentatively, D is TRBD1 (5 bases). This CDR3 region has 13 residues. V lost 6 bases to trimming and J lost 2 bases, with 10 bases between them. The germline V gene has CDR1 LNHDA and CDR2 SQIVND (reference sequence). CDR3 loop: CASSPKGNYGYTF. CDR3 nucleotides: TGTGCCAGTAGCCCAAAGGGGAACTATGGCTACACCTTC. Looking up the rest from reference TRBV19 and TRBJ1-2 gives the full variable domain: DGGITQSPKYLFRKEGQNVTLSCEQNLNHDAMYWYRQDPGQGLRLIYYSQIVNDFQKGDIAEGYSVSREKKESFPLTVTSAQKNPTAFYLCASSPKGNYGYTFGSGTRLTVV.

The genes are TRBV12-3 or TRBV12-4 and TRBJ1-1; possibly TRBD1 for D (6 bases). The CDR3 length is 11 residues. Trimming removed 1 base from V and 12 bases from J, with 9 bases in between. This CDR3 is CASSLGQGTFF. The CDR3, as DNA: TGTGCCAGCAGTTTAGGTCAGGGGACTTTCTTT.

This clonotype appeared many times. The V gene is TRBV6-1, the J gene TRBJ2-6; perhaps TRBD1 as D (6 bases). Germline CDR1 and CDR2: MNHNS and SASEGT. The CDR3 is made up of 14 amino acids. Between the trimmed V and J ends, which lost 9 bases and 0 bases, there was a span of 9 bases. CDR3 loop: CASDRSSGANVLTF. The CDR3 DNA reads TGTGCCAGTGACAGGTCCTCTGGGGCCAACGTCCTGACTTTC.

The J gene is TRBJ2-7, the V gene TRBV20-1, with unresolved D. The CDR3 has 12 residues. Trimming removed 3 bases from V and 0 bases from J, with 6 bases in between. Germline lookup yields CDR1 DFQATT and CDR2 SNEGSKA (reference sequence). CDR3 DNA sequence: TGCAGTGCTAGTCCCACCTCCTACGAGCAGTACTTC. It encodes CSASPTSYEQYF.

The CDR3 DNA sequence: TGTGCCAGCCTCCGGGACAGGGGCCGGGACAATCAGCCCCAGCATTTT. Amino acid sequence: CASLRDRGRDNQPQHF. This sequence joins TRBV2 and TRBJ1-5; 10 bases align to TRBD1. The CDR3 length is 16 residues. V gave up 8 bases and J gave up 3 bases; unmatched junction bases: 10. CDR1 and CDR2 (germline): SNHLY, FYNNEI.